This T cell receptor (beta chain) was recorded in a study of T cell repertoires in cytomegalovirus infection. Overall study: It can be stated that public TCR beta signatures indicated CMV infection as well as a matching HLA type.

Study-level results: CMV-specific TCR beta clonotypes restricted by HLA-C dominated the ex vivo response. Cumulative public TCR beta family frequency identified CMV carriers with the relevant HLA.

This clonotype was detected many times. Antigen unknown. TCRdb re-analysed the reads in MiXCR, keeping a single row per CDR3 protein. The repertoire holds under 200,000 distinct CDR3 sequences, with more than 9% as singletons. Sequencing was done on a sample of PBMCs. This receptor was taken from a human donor in good health (CMV status not recorded). Some clones in this sample may be carry-over from other donors' samples.

DNA of the CDR3: TGTGCCAGCAGTTTGGGCAGTCCAGATACGCAGTATTTT. Protein product: CASSLGSPDTQYF. The chain links TRBV12-3 or TRBV12-4 to TRBJ2-3; D not certain. The ends were cut back, 3 bases at V and 4 bases at J, with 8 bases in the middle. The CDR3 runs to 13 residues.